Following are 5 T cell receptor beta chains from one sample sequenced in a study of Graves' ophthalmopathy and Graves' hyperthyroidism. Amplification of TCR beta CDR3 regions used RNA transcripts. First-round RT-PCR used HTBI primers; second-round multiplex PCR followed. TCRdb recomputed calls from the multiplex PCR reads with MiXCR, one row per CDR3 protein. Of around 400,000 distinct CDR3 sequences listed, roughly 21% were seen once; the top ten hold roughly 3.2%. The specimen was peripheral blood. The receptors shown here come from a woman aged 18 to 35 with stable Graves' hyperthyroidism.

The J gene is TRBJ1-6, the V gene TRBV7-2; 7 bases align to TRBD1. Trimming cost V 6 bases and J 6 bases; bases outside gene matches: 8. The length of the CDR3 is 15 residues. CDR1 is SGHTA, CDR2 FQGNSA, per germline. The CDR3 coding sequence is TGTGCCAGCAGTCTCTCGACAGGGAGTAATTCACCCCTCCACTTT. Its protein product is CASSLSTGSNSPLHF.

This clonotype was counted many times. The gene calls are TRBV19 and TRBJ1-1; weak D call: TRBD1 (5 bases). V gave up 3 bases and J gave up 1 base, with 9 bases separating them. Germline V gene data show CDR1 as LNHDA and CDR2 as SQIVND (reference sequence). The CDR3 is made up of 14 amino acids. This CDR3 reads CASSIGHRNTEAFF. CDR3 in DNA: TGTGCCAGTAGTATTGGACACCGGAACACTGAAGCTTTCTTT.

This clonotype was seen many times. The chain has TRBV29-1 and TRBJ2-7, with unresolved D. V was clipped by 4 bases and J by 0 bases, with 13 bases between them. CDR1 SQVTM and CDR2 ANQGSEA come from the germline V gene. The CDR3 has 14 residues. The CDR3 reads CSVAHSATSYEQYF. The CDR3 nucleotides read TGCAGCGTTGCCCATTCGGCCACCTCCTACGAGCAGTACTTC.

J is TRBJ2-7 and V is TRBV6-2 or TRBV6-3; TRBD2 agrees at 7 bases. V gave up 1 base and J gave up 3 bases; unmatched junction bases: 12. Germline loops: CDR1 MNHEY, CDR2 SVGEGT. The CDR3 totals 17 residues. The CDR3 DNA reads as TGTGCCAGCAGTTACTTCCCCTCGAGCGGGGCTTTCTACGAGCAGTACTTC. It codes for CASSYFPSSGAFYEQYF.

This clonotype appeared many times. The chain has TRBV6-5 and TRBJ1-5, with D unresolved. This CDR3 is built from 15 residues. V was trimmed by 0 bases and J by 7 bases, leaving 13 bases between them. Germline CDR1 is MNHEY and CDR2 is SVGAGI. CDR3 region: CASSYSGSSGQPQHF. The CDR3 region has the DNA TGTGCCAGCAGTTACTCGGGGTCTTCCGGGCAGCCCCAGCATTTT.